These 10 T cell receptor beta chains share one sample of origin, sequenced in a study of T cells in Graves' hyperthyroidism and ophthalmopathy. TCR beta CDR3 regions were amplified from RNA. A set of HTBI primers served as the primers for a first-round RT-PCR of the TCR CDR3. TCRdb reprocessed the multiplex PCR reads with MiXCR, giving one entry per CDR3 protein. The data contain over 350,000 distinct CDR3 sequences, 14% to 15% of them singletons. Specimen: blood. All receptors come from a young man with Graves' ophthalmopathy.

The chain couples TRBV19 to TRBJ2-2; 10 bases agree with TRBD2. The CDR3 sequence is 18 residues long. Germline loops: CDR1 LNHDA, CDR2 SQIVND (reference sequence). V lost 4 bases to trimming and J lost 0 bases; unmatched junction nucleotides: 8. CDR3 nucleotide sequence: TGTGCCAGTAGTAGGTTGATTAGCGGGGGGTCGAACACCGGGGAGCTGTTTTTT. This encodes CASSRLISGGSNTGELFF.

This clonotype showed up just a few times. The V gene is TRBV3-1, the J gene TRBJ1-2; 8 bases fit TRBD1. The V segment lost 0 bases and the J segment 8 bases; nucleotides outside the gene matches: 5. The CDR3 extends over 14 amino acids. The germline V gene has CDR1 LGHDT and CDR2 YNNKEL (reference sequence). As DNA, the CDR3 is TGTGCCAGCAGCCAAGACCCGGACAGGGACGGCTACACCTTC. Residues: CASSQDPDRDGYTF. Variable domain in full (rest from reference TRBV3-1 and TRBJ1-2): DTAVSQTPKYLVTQMGNDKSIKCEQNLGHDTMYWYKQDSKKFLKIMFSYNNKELIINETVPNRFSPKSPDKAHLNLHINSLELGDSAVYFCASSQDPDRDGYTFGSGTRLTVV.

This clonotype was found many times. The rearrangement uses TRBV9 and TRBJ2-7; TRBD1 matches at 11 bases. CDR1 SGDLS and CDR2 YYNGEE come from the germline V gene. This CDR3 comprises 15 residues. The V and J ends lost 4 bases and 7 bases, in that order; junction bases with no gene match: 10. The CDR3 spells CASSLDRGRQGEQYF. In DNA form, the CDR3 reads TGTGCCAGCAGCTTGGACAGGGGGCGGCAGGGGGAGCAGTACTTC.

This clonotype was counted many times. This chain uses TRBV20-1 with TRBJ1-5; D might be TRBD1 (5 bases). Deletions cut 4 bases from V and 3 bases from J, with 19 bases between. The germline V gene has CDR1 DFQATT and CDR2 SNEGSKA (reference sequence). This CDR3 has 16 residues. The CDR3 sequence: CSATSTTAGSNQPQHF. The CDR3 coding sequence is TGCAGTGCTACCTCCACCACAGCAGGGTCCAATCAGCCCCAGCATTTT.

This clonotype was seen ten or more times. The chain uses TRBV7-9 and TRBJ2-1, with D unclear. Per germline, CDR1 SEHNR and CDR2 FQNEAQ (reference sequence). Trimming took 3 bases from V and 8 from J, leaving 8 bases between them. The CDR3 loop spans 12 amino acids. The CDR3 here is CASSFRQDEQFF. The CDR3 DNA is TGTGCCAGCAGCTTCAGGCAAGATGAGCAGTTCTTC. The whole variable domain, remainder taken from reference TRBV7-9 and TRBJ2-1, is DTGVSQNPRHKITKRGQNVTFRCDPISEHNRLYWYRQTLGQGPEFLTYFQNEAQLEKSRLLSDRFSAERPKGSFSTLEIQRTEQGDSAMYLCASSFRQDEQFFGPGTRLTVL.

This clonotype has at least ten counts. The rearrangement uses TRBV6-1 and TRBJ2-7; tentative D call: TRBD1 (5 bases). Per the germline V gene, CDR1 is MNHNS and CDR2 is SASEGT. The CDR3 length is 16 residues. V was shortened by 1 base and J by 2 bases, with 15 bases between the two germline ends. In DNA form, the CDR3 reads TGTGCCAGCAGTGAAGAGGGGTACTCATTCACCTACGAGCAGTACTTC. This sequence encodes CASSEEGYSFTYEQYF.

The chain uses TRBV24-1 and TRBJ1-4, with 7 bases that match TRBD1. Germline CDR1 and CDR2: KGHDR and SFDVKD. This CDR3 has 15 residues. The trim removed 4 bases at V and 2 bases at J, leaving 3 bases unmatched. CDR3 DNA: TGTGCCACCAGTGAGCCACAGGGGACTAATGAAAAACTGTTTTTT. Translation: CATSEPQGTNEKLFF.

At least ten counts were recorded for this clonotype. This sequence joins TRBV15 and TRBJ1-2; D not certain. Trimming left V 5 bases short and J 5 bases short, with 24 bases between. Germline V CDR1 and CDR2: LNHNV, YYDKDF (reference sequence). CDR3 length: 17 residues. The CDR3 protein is CATSPPREISYLYGYTF. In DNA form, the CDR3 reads TGTGCCACCAGCCCCCCCCGAGAGATTTCCTATCTTTATGGCTACACCTTC.

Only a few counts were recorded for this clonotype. As DNA, the CDR3 is TGTGCCAGCAGCTTAGTACAGGGGGCGTCTGGCTACACCTTC. Translation gives CASSLVQGASGYTF. The genes are TRBV11-1 and TRBJ1-2, with 9 bases aligning to TRBD1. J lost 7 bases, V lost 1 base, and 4 bases had no gene match. Germline CDR1 SGHAT, CDR2 FQDESV (reference sequence). This CDR3 has 14 amino acids.

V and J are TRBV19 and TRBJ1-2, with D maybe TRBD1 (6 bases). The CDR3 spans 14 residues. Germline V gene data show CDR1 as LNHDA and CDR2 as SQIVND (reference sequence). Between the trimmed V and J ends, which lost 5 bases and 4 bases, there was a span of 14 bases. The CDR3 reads CASSVQDRIYGYTF. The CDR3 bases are TGTGCCAGTAGTGTTCAAGACAGGATCTATGGCTACACCTTC.